These T cell receptor beta chains were read from a single sample in a study of CD4 and CD8 cells across lung adenocarcinoma regions. From the PCR reads, TCRdb called clonotypes with MiXCR, one entry per CDR3 protein. This sample has 9,000 or so distinct CDR3 sequences, with about 50% found just once. Sequenced material: CD8+ T cells from the margin of a lung tumor. The receptors were sampled from a female donor with lung adenocarcinoma. The CD4 and CD8 labels of this study may be unreliable. Each CDR3 is given with its conserved first and last residue. D genes are given only for firm matches. Expanded clones get a size class; other rows say once, few or many, or leave the size out.

>TRBV6-1|-|TRBJ2-3|-
CARGDRGRYTETQYF
TGTGCCAGGGGTGATCGGGGGCGTTACACAGAGACGCAGTATTTT
>TRBV6-1|-|TRBJ2-1|TRBD2
CASTSRRLAAYNEQFF
TGTGCCAGCACCTCTAGACGACTAGCAGCCTACAATGAGCAGTTCTTC
>TRBV4-1|many|TRBJ2-4|-
CASSQAVGGLAKNIQYF
TGCGCCAGCAGCCAAGCGGTGGGGGGTCTAGCCAAAAACATTCAGTACTTC
>TRBV25-1|-|TRBJ2-3|-
CASSDDLKDIQYF
TGTGCCAGCAGTGACGACCTCAAGGACATTCAGTATTTT
>TRBV6-1|few|TRBJ2-5|-
CASREWSLSGEETQYF
TGTGCCAGCAGGGAGTGGTCTTTGTCCGGCGAAGAGACCCAGTACTTC
>TRBV9|-|TRBJ2-1|TRBD1
CASSEGAYYNEQFF
TGTGCCAGCAGCGAGGGGGCGTACTACAATGAGCAGTTCTTC
>TRBV10-1|-|TRBJ2-5|-
CARNGGRDPETQYF
TGCGCCAGGAACGGGGGGCGTGACCCAGAGACCCAGTACTTC
>TRBV12-3/TRBV12-4|-|TRBJ2-4|-
CASRGSTDQEIQYF
TGTGCCAGCCGTGGAAGCACCGACCAAGAGATTCAGTACTTC
>TRBV10-3|few|TRBJ2-5|TRBD1
CAISARQGSQETQYF
TGTGCCATCAGTGCAAGACAGGGAAGCCAAGAGACCCAGTACTTC
>TRBV9|-|TRBJ2-1|TRBD2
CASSVKGLAGSYNEQFF
TGTGCCAGCAGCGTAAAAGGACTAGCGGGTTCCTACAATGAGCAGTTCTTC
>TRBV27|-|TRBJ2-1|-
CASRSPYNEQFF
TGTGCCAGCAGGTCCCCCTACAATGAGCAGTTCTTC
>TRBV6-5|-|TRBJ2-1|-
CASSYVQGRAYNEQFF
TGTGCCAGCAGTTACGTGCAGGGGAGAGCCTACAATGAGCAGTTCTTC
>TRBV27|once|TRBJ2-3|-
CGSGAPETQYF
TGTGGGAGCGGTGCCCCAGAGACCCAGTATTTC
>TRBV24-1|many|TRBJ2-1|-
CATSDPGRGLNEQFF
TGTGCCACCAGTGATCCCGGGAGAGGACTCAATGAGCAGTTCTTC
>TRBV6-5|few|TRBJ2-5|TRBD1
CASSYSRTGKTQYF
TGTGCCAGCAGTTATTCCCGGACAGGAAAGACCCAGTACTTC
>TRBV7-6|-|TRBJ2-7|TRBD2
CASSPGLEGEQYF
TGTGCCAGCAGCCCAGGACTAGAGGGCGAGCAGTACTTC
>TRBV6-8|-|TRBJ2-4|TRBD1
CACARHGDRAKNIQYF
TGTGCCTGTGCGCGGCACGGGGACAGGGCCAAAAACATTCAGTACTTC
>TRBV6-1|-|TRBJ2-7|TRBD2
CASSETWTSGTNEQYF
TGTGCCAGCAGTGAAACGTGGACTAGCGGGACCAATGAGCAGTACTTC
>TRBV24-1|-|TRBJ2-3|TRBD2
CATSGAGAGVDTQYF
TGTGCCACCAGTGGAGCGGGAGCGGGAGTAGATACGCAGTATTTT
>TRBV6-5|-|TRBJ2-3|-
CASSHREGHTDTQYF
TGTGCCAGCAGTCACAGGGAAGGGCACACAGATACGCAGTATTTT
>TRBV7-2|-|TRBJ2-1|-
CASSSPGQYNEQFF
TGTGCCAGCAGCTCCCCCGGCCAATACAATGAGCAGTTCTTC